The 9 T cell receptor beta chains given below trace back to one sample, sequenced in a study of cytomegalovirus exposure and HLA in healthy donors. PCR involved 60 Vbeta and 13 Jbeta primers. Profiling relied on immunoSEQ multiplex PCR, and the TCRdb table lists in-frame clones only, not all of them. The table includes 95,000 to 150,000 clones, over 60% detected once. Sequencing input: PBMCs. These receptors came from a woman in her thirties or forties in good health and CMV-seropositive.

A few counts support this clone. The chain has TRBV7-6 and TRBJ2-2; 9 bases match TRBD2. Germline loops: CDR1 SGHVS, CDR2 FNYEAQ. This CDR3 has 16 residues. Unmatched junction bases numbered 7, after V lost 8 bases and J lost 0 bases. The CDR3, as DNA: TGTGCCAGCTCCGGACTAGCGCAGACGAACACCGGGGAGCTGTTTTTT. Protein sequence: CASSGLAQTNTGELFF.

The chain links TRBV19 to TRBJ1-1; the match to TRBD1 covers 9 bases. The CDR3 length is 16 residues. The trim removed 6 bases at V and 4 bases at J, leaving 12 bases unmatched. Germline V gene data show CDR1 as LNHDA and CDR2 as SQIVND (reference sequence). The CDR3 DNA reads TGTGCCAGTAGCCAACAGGGGGCAATGAAAGGCACTGAAGCTTTCTTT. Amino acids: CASSQQGAMKGTEAFF.

The DNA of the CDR3 is TGTGCCAGCAGCCCACCGGAGAGCTCCTACGAGCAGTACTTC. Its translation is CASSPPESSYEQYF. The V call is TRBV4-2, the J call TRBJ2-7; D call uncertain. Deletions cut 4 bases from V and 0 bases from J, with 10 bases between. This CDR3 contains 14 residues. The germline CDR1 and CDR2 sequences are LGHNA and YNFKEQ.

The CDR3 loop is CARSLIKTGANSYSNQPQHF. In DNA, the CDR3 is TGTGCCAGAAGCTTGATCAAAACAGGGGCTAACTCATATAGCAATCAGCCCCAGCATTTT. The chain links TRBV5-3 to TRBJ1-5, with 7 bases matching TRBD1. TRBV5-3 falls under the ORF class, with uncertain function. The CDR3 runs 20 residues. Germline trimming cut 1 base from V and 0 bases from J; bases unmatched to any gene: 16.

The rearrangement joins TRBV7-2 to TRBJ2-3; 11 positions agree with TRBD2. The CDR3 contains 17 residues. From germline, CDR1 is SGHTA and CDR2 FQGNSA. The ends lost 5 bases at V and 0 bases at J; junction bases unmatched: 7. The CDR3 spells CASSGSTSGVSTDTQYF. The CDR3 DNA reads TGTGCCAGCAGCGGATCGACTAGCGGGGTGAGCACAGATACGCAGTATTTT.

The chain uses TRBV7-2 and TRBJ1-1, with D possibly TRBD1 on 5 matching bases. Trimming removed 1 base at V and 4 bases at J, with 10 bases between. The CDR3 totals 14 residues. Per germline, CDR1 SGHTA and CDR2 FQGNSA. The CDR3 is CASSLVGQGTEAFF. The CDR3 bases are TGTGCCAGCAGCTTAGTAGGGCAGGGCACTGAAGCTTTCTTT.

The rearrangement links TRBV9 to TRBJ2-7; D might be TRBD1 (6 bases). The CDR3 spans 14 residues. In germline, CDR1 is SGDLS, CDR2 YYNGEE. Trimming cost V 0 bases and J 7 bases, with 14 bases left between them. For the CDR3, the DNA is TGTGCCAGCAGCGTAGCTGTGCAGGGGCAGGAGCAGTACTTC. Protein: CASSVAVQGQEQYF.

This chain uses TRBV2 with TRBJ1-1, with D possibly TRBD1 on 5 matching bases. This CDR3 is built from 12 residues. Germline CDR1 is SNHLY and CDR2 is FYNNEI. Between the trimmed V and J ends, which lost 5 bases and 10 bases, there was a span of 14 bases. This CDR3 is CASSIAGRGAFF. As DNA, the CDR3 is TGTGCCAGCAGTATCGCAGGGCGGGGAGCTTTCTTT.

The rearrangement uses TRBV6-1 and TRBJ1-2; no reliable D call. V lost 5 bases and J lost 6, with 4 bases in between. CDR1 is MNHNS and CDR2 is SASEGT in the germline V gene. The CDR3 covers 10 residues. The CDR3 sequence: CASSTDGYTF. As DNA, the CDR3 is TGTGCCAGCAGTACTGATGGCTACACCTTC.